The 28 T cell receptor beta chains below were found in one sample sequenced in a study of CD8 T cells in ankylosing spondylitis (dated by TCRdb to about 2017). Study-wide findings and limitations: A TCR beta motif of about eight highly homologous amino acid variants appeared characteristic of blood from ankylosing spondylitis patients.

Their antigen targets remain unknown. Library preparation employed 5' RACE. Sequenced using an Illumina HiSeq 2500. The public reads were reprocessed in TCRdb via fastp at Q25 and MiXCR, keeping in-frame beta chains. Under each unique CDR3 protein, matching rows form one entry showing the most common genes and DNA. The sample records approximately 520,000 distinct CDR3 sequences, about 5.7% of which are singletons. Jointly, the top ten make up roughly 3.2% of the sample. The sample taken for sequencing was blood, either unsorted or a sorted T cell fraction (not recorded which). Receptor source: a male donor with ankylosing spondylitis.

This clonotype was seen repeatedly, ten times or more. J is TRBJ2-1 and V is TRBV20-1; D may be TRBD2 (6 bases). In germline, CDR1 is DFQATT, CDR2 SNEGSKA (reference sequence). CDR3 length equals 14 residues. V gave up 3 bases and J gave up 4 bases, with 13 bases separating them. The CDR3 sequence is CSASSGLLYNEQFF. The CDR3 coding sequence is TGCAGTGCTAGTTCGGGACTGTTATACAATGAGCAGTTCTTC.

This clonotype has a count of ten or more. V is TRBV5-1 and J is TRBJ2-3; D is unclear. The CDR3 spans 16 residues. Germline V gene data show CDR1 as SGHRS and CDR2 as YFSETQ. V dropped 1 base and J dropped 1 base, with 13 bases sitting between them. CDR3 sequence (DNA): TGCGCCAGCAGCTTGACGGCGGCAGGAGGCACAGATACGCAGTATTTT. It encodes CASSLTAAGGTDTQYF.

This clonotype was found many times. The CDR3 nucleotides are TGTGCCAGCAGTCAAGGGACGGGTAGGGTCTATGGCTACACCTTC. Its translation is CASSQGTGRVYGYTF. The J gene is TRBJ1-2, the V gene TRBV6-1; maybe TRBD1 (5 bases). V was cut by 5 bases and J by 4 bases, with 17 bases left in between. The CDR3 length is 15 residues. Germline-derived CDR1 and CDR2 are MNHNS and SASEGT.

This clonotype came up many times. This chain connects TRBV15 to TRBJ2-1; D not certain. V was cut by 0 bases and J by 1 base, with 13 bases left in between. Germline-derived CDR1 and CDR2 are LNHNV and YYDKDF (reference sequence). The CDR3 length is 17 residues. In DNA, the CDR3 is TGTGCCACCAGCAGAGATCCAGCCGGAGCTTCCTACAATGAGCAGTTCTTC. Its translation is CATSRDPAGASYNEQFF.

This clonotype showed up many times. This chain uses TRBV7-2 with TRBJ2-7; D may be TRBD1 (6 bases). The V end lost 5 bases, the J end lost 9 bases, and 11 bases lay between the germline ends. The length of the CDR3 is 11 residues. In germline, CDR1 is SGHTA, CDR2 FQGNSA. The CDR3 here is CASSAGVVQYF. The CDR3 coding sequence is TGTGCCAGCAGCGCAGGGGTAGTGCAGTACTTC. The full variable domain, completed using reference TRBV7-2 and TRBJ2-7, is GAGVSQSPSNKVTEKGKDVELRCDPISGHTALYWYRQSLGQGLEFLIYFQGNSAPDKSGLPSDRFSAERTGGSVSTLTIQRTQQEDSAVYLCASSAGVVQYFGPGTRLTVT.

This clonotype was recorded many times. J is TRBJ2-5 and V is TRBV5-1, with D maybe TRBD2 (6 bases). The germline V and J ends were trimmed by 4 bases and 1 base, with 17 bases remaining between them. The length of the CDR3 is 16 residues. Germline V lookup: CDR1 SGHRS, CDR2 YFSETQ. CDR3: CASSRSSGIIQETQYF. The CDR3 DNA follows: TGCGCCAGCAGCAGGAGTAGCGGAATTATCCAAGAGACCCAGTACTTC.

This clonotype turned up a few times. This chain links TRBV4-2 with TRBJ2-7; 10 positions agree with TRBD1. Germline loops: CDR1 LGHNA, CDR2 YNFKEQ. After removal of 4 bases from V and 2 bases from J, the junction contained 5 bases not matched to a gene. The CDR3 loop spans 15 amino acids. The CDR3 loop is CASSRPGTGAYEQYF. The CDR3 DNA is TGTGCCAGCAGCCGACCAGGGACAGGGGCCTACGAGCAGTACTTC.

In this sample, this clonotype turned up a few times. The chain employs TRBV18 and TRBJ1-1, with D perhaps matching TRBD1 (6 bases). Germline CDR1 KGHSH, CDR2 LQKENI. The V end was cut by 6 bases, the J end by 3 bases, with 14 bases between. The CDR3 contains 14 residues. DNA for the CDR3: TGTGCCAGCTCGTCGGGGGGGGCGGACACTGAAGCTTTCTTT. Translating it yields CASSSGGADTEAFF.

This clonotype was picked up many times. This sequence joins TRBV25-1 and TRBJ2-1; D remains ambiguous. This CDR3 has 13 amino acids. The V gene's germline CDR1 is MGHDK and CDR2 SYGVNS. The germline V and J ends were trimmed by 4 bases and 6 bases, with 10 bases remaining between them. In nucleotides, the CDR3 is TGTGCCAGCAGTGCCCAGACGGTCAATGAGCAGTTCTTC. As protein: CASSAQTVNEQFF.

In this sample, this clonotype turned up many times. The J gene is TRBJ1-1, the V gene TRBV24-1, with a weak D call TRBD1 (5 bases). The CDR3 is made up of 13 amino acids. The V and J ends lost 4 bases and 7 bases respectively, with 12 bases between them. CDR1 and CDR2 (germline): KGHDR, SFDVKD. The CDR3, as DNA: TGTGCCACCAGTGACCCAGGGTGGGGTGAAGCTTTCTTT. Residues: CATSDPGWGEAFF.

This clonotype was seen repeatedly, ten times or more. The chain uses TRBV7-6 and TRBJ2-4; D might be TRBD2 (5 bases). Deletions cut 4 bases from V and 8 bases from J, with 18 bases between. Looked up from germline, CDR1 is SGHVS and CDR2 is FNYEAQ. The CDR3 extends over 15 amino acids. The CDR3 DNA follows: TGTGCCAGCAGCTCGACCGGACTCGTCCAAGACATTCAGTACTTC. Its protein product is CASSSTGLVQDIQYF.

V gene TRBV12-3 or TRBV12-4 combines with J gene TRBJ1-6; D is unresolved. This CDR3 is 12 amino acids long. The V gene lost 4 bases and the J gene lost 8 bases, with 6 bases spanning the gap. The CDR3 here is CASSWRHSPLHF. CDR3 nucleotide sequence: TGTGCCAGCAGTTGGAGGCATTCACCCCTCCACTTT.

This clonotype was detected many times. The J gene is TRBJ2-7, the V gene TRBV12-3 or TRBV12-4; 7 bases agree with TRBD1. V was pared by 2 bases and J by 7 bases, with 5 bases of the junction left unmatched. The CDR3 loop spans 13 amino acids. As DNA, the CDR3 is TGTGCCAGCAGTTTATCTGGACAGGTGGAGCAGTACTTC. Encoded protein: CASSLSGQVEQYF.

This clonotype was observed a few times. The chain carries TRBV20-1 and TRBJ2-1, with 9 positions matching TRBD2. This CDR3 has 15 amino acids. Germline values: CDR1 DFQATT, CDR2 SNEGSKA (reference sequence). V trimming: 6 bases; J trimming: 6 bases; junction bases outside the gene matches: 12. This CDR3 reads CSARLLAGPGNEQFF. CDR3 coding DNA: TGCAGTGCCAGACTGCTAGCGGGGCCCGGCAATGAGCAGTTCTTC.

This clonotype was counted ten times or more. The V gene is TRBV4-1, the J gene TRBJ1-2, with unresolved D. CDR1 and CDR2 from the germline V gene are MGHRA and YSYEKL. The CDR3 length is 13 residues. V lost 3 bases, J lost 3 bases, and 8 bases lay in between. CDR3 in amino acids: CASSQVTDYGYTF. The CDR3 DNA is TGCGCCAGCAGCCAGGTTACCGACTATGGCTACACCTTC.

This clonotype was seen only a few times. The genes are TRBV3-1 and TRBJ2-2, with TRBD2 matching over 8 bases. V was pared by 0 bases and J by 5 bases, with 5 bases of the junction left unmatched. In germline, CDR1 is LGHDT, CDR2 YNNKEL (reference sequence). The length of the CDR3 is 16 residues. This chain's CDR3 is CASSQDPGLGTGELFF. DNA of the CDR3: TGTGCCAGCAGCCAAGACCCGGGACTAGGGACCGGGGAGCTGTTTTTT.

This clonotype was counted a few times. V gene TRBV29-1 combines with J gene TRBJ2-7; tentatively, D is TRBD1 or TRBD2 (5 bases each). This CDR3 has 15 amino acids. The germline gives CDR1 SQVTM, CDR2 ANQGSEA. Trimming pared 6 bases from V and 3 bases from J, leaving 21 bases between. CDR3 in amino acids: CSVREGAILGYEQYF. The DNA for the CDR3 is TGCAGCGTGAGGGAAGGGGCAATACTGGGCTACGAGCAGTACTTC.

There are many counts of this clonotype. This sequence joins TRBV11-1 and TRBJ1-4; TRBD1 matches at 7 bases. Germline V gene sequence: CDR1 SGHAT, CDR2 FQDESV (reference sequence). CDR3 length: 18 amino acids. The J segment lost 4 bases and the V segment lost 3 bases, leaving 14 bases of the junction unmatched. CDR3 region: CASSLVLDNRGFNEKLFF. The CDR3 nucleotides read TGTGCCAGCAGCTTGGTACTGGATAACAGGGGATTTAATGAAAAACTGTTTTTT.

Concerning this clonotype itself: At one end the junction does not follow the germline gene, possibly because of a read error. The V call is TRBV20-1, the J call TRBJ1-6; unclear D gene. The V gene's germline CDR1 is DFQATT and CDR2 SNEGSKA (reference sequence). The CDR3 totals 16 residues. The CDR3 sequence: CCARDPTARLNSPLHF. In DNA form, the CDR3 reads TGCTGTGCTAGAGATCCCACGGCGCGCTTGAATTCACCCCTCCACTTT.

The V call is TRBV18, the J call TRBJ2-7; D might be TRBD1 (6 bases). Germline CDR1 reads KGHSH; CDR2 reads LQKENI. V lost 5 bases and J 3 bases, leaving 23 bases between the germline ends. The CDR3 contains 17 residues. The DNA for the CDR3 is TGTGCCAGCTCATCTACCACCGTGTCGAGGGGGAACTACGAGCAGTACTTC. Amino acid sequence: CASSSTTVSRGNYEQYF.

This clonotype showed up many times. The genes are TRBV12-3 or TRBV12-4 and TRBJ1-6; D is possibly TRBD1 (6 bases). The CDR3 extends over 13 amino acids. Trimming cost V 2 bases and J 10 bases, with 9 bases left between them. The CDR3: CASSLKGGSPLHF. CDR3 bases: TGTGCCAGCAGTTTAAAGGGGGGATCACCCCTCCACTTT.

This clonotype has a count of ten or more. The chain couples TRBV28 to TRBJ1-2, with 10 bases aligning to TRBD1. The germline V gene encodes CDR1 MDHEN and CDR2 SYDVKM. J lost 3 bases, V lost 3 bases, and 13 bases had no gene match. The CDR3 totals 18 residues. CDR3 region: CASSFLRDRGRWDYGYTF. Written as DNA, the CDR3 is TGTGCCAGCAGTTTTTTGAGAGACAGGGGGCGCTGGGACTATGGCTACACCTTC.

At least ten counts were recorded for this clonotype. This chain joins TRBV29-1 and TRBJ1-1; 9 bases fit TRBD1. This CDR3 has 14 amino acids. J gave up 6 bases and V 5 bases, and 10 bases lay outside the gene matches. Germline CDR1 is SQVTM and CDR2 is ANQGSEA. CDR3 sequence (DNA): TGCAGCGTTAAAGCCGGGGACAGGGTGGCTGAAGCTTTCTTT. It codes for CSVKAGDRVAEAFF.

The rearrangement links TRBV7-2 to TRBJ2-5; D unresolved. The germline gives CDR1 SGHTA, CDR2 FQGNSA. The V end lost 0 bases, the J end lost 4 bases, and 6 bases lay between the germline ends. The CDR3 spans 13 residues. The CDR3 reads CASSLAVAETQYF. The CDR3, as DNA: TGTGCCAGCAGCTTAGCGGTTGCAGAGACCCAGTACTTC.

This clonotype has a count of ten or more. J is TRBJ1-2 and V is TRBV9, with D possibly TRBD1 on 6 matching bases. Germline assignment: CDR1 SGDLS and CDR2 YYNGEE. Trimming removed 0 bases from V and 7 bases from J, with 19 bases in between. CDR3 length equals 16 residues. In DNA form, the CDR3 reads TGTGCCAGCAGCGTAGGAGGGGGAAAAGAGCGGGGTGGCTACACCTTC. This encodes CASSVGGGKERGGYTF. Drawing the rest from reference TRBV9 and TRBJ1-2, the complete variable domain is DSGVTQTPKHLITATGQRVTLRCSPRSGDLSVYWYQQSLDQGLQFLIQYYNGEERAKGNILERFSAQQFPDLHSELNLSSLELGDSALYFCASSVGGGKERGGYTFGSGTRLTVV.

This clonotype was seen ten or more times. The J gene is TRBJ1-1, the V gene TRBV5-1, with D unresolved. Per the germline V gene, CDR1 is SGHRS and CDR2 is YFSETQ. The V gene lost 0 bases and the J gene lost 0 bases, with 9 bases spanning the gap. The CDR3 runs 15 residues. The CDR3 DNA reads as TGCGCCAGCAGCTTGGGCCCCAGGATGAACACTGAAGCTTTCTTT. It translates to CASSLGPRMNTEAFF.

This clonotype was recorded at least ten times. The rearrangement uses TRBV4-2 and TRBJ2-3, with 11 nucleotides matching TRBD2. This CDR3 contains 17 residues. J was trimmed by 3 bases and V by 2 bases; bases with no gene match: 7. Germline V gives CDR1 LGHNA, CDR2 YNFKEQ. CDR3 bases: TGTGCCAGCAGCCAATACCCTAGCGGGAGGTTAACAGATACGCAGTATTTT. Encoded protein: CASSQYPSGRLTDTQYF.

A note on this clonotype: Just one base apart from a much larger clone, this may be a read error. The J gene is TRBJ2-7, the V gene TRBV4-3, with TRBD1 matching over 7 bases. The trim removed 3 bases at V and 2 bases at J, leaving 7 bases unmatched. The CDR3 is 15 residues long. Germline V lookup: CDR1 LGHNA, CDR2 YSLEER. This CDR3 reads CASSQGTVNPYEQYF. The CDR3 DNA sequence: TGCGCCAGCAGCCAGGGGACAGTGAACCCCTACGAGCAGTACTTC.